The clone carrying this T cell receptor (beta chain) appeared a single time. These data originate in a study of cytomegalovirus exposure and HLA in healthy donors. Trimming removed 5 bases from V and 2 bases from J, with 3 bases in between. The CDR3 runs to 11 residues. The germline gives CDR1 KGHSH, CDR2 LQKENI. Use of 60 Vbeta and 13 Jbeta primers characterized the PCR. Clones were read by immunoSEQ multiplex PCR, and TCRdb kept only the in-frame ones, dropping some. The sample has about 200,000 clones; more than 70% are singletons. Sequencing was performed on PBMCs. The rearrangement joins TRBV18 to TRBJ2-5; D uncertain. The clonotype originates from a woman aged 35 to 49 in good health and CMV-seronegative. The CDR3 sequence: CASSSQETQYF. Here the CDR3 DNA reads TGTGCCAGCTCATCACAAGAGACCCAGTACTTC.